This T cell receptor (beta chain) was sequenced in a study of monozygotic twins with inflammatory bowel disease. Using the 5' RACE reads, TCRdb records one entry per CDR3 protein without DNA. The specimen's table records around 230,000 distinct CDR3 sequences. Germline lookup yields CDR1 SNHLY and CDR2 FYNNEI. The CDR3 extends over 14 amino acids. Input material: blood. The V and J genes are TRBV2 and TRBJ2-1. The source is a human donor with ulcerative colitis or Crohn's disease, or a healthy co-twin of an affected twin (not recorded which). The CDR3 spells CASIKQTYDNEQFF.